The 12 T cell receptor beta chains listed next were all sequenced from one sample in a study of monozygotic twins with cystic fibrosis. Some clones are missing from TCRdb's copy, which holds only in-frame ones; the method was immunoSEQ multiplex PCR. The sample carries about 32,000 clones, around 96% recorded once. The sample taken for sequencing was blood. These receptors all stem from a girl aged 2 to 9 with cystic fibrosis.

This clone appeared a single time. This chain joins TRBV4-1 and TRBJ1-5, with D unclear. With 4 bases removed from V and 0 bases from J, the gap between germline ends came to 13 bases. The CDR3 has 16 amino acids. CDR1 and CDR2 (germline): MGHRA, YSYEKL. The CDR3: CASSLSDPHSNQPQHF. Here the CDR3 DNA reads TGCGCCAGCAGCCTTTCGGATCCTCATAGCAATCAGCCCCAGCATTTT.

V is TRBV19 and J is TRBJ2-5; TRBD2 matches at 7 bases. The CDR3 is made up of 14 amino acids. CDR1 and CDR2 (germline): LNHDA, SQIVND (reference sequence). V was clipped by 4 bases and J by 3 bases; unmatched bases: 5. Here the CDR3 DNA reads TGTGCCAGTAGTAGCGGGAGAACCAAAGAGACCCAGTACTTC. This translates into CASSSGRTKETQYF.

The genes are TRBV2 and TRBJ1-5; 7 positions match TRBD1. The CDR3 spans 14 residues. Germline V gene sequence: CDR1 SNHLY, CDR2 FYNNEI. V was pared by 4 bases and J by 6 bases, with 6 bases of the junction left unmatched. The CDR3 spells CASSGQGSGQPQHF. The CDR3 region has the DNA TGTGCCAGCAGTGGACAGGGTAGTGGTCAGCCCCAGCATTTT.

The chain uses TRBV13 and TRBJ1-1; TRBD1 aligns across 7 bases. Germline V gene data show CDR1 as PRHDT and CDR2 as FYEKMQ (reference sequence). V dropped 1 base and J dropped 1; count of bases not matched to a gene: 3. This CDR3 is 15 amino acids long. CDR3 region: CASSLVGQENTEAFF. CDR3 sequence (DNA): TGTGCCAGCAGCTTAGTCGGACAGGAGAACACTGAAGCTTTCTTT.

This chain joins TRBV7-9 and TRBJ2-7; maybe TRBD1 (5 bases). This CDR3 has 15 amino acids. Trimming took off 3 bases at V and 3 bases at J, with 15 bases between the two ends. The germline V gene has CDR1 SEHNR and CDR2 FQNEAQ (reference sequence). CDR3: CASSLVSGQGYEQYF. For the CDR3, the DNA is TGTGCCAGCAGCTTGGTTTCCGGGCAGGGCTACGAGCAGTACTTC.

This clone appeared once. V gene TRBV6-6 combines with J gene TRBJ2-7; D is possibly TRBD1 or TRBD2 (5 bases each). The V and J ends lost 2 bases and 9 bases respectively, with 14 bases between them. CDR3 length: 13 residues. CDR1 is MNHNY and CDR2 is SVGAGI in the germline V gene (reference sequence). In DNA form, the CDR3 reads TGTGCCAGCAGTTACCAGGGCGATCGGGGGCAGTACTTC. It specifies CASSYQGDRGQYF.

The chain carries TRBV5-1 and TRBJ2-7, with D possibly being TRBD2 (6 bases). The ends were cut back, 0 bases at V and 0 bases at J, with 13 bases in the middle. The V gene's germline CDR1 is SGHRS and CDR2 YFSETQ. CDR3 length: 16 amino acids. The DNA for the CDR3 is TGCGCCAGCAGCTTGGAGGAGGGGATGATCTCCTACGAGCAGTACTTC. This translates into CASSLEEGMISYEQYF. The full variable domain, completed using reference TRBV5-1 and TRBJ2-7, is KAGVTQTPRYLIKTRGQQVTLSCSPISGHRSVSWYQQTPGQGLQFLFEYFSETQRNKGNFPGRFSGRQFSNSRSEMNVSTLELGDSALYLCASSLEEGMISYEQYFGPGTRLTVT.

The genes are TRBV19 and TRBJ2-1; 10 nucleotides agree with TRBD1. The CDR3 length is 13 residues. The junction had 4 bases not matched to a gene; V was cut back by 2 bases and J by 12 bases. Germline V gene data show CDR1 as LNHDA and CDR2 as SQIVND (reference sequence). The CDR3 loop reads CASSIMGDRGQFF. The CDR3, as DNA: TGTGCCAGTAGTATAATGGGGGACAGGGGGCAGTTCTTC.

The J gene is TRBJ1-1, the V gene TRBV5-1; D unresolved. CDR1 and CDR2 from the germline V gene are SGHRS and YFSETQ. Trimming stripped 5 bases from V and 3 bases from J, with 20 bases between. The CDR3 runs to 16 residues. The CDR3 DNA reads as TGCGCCAGCAGACCCGCGACCCAACTGAGCTACACTGAAGCTTTCTTT. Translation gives CASRPATQLSYTEAFF.

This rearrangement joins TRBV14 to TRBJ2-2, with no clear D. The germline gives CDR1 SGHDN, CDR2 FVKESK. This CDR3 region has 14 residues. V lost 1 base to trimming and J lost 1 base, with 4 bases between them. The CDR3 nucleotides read TGTGCCAGCAGCCAAGTCGTGAACACCGGGGAGCTGTTTTTT. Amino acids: CASSQVVNTGELFF.

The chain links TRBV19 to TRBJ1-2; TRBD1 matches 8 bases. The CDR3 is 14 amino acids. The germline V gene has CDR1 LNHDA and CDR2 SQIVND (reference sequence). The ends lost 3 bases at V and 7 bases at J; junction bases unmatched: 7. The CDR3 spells CASSIQGALLGYTF. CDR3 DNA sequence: TGTGCCAGTAGTATCCAGGGGGCTCTTCTTGGCTACACCTTC.

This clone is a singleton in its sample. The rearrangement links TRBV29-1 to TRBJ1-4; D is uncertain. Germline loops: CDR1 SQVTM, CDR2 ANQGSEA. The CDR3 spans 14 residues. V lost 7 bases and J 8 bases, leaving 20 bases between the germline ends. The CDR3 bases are TGCAGCGCATCCCGAGACACGGCCGACGAAAAACTGTTTTTT. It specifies CSASRDTADEKLFF. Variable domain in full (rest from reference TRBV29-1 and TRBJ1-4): SAVISQKPSRDICQRGTSLTIQCQVDSQVTMMFWYRQQPGQSLTLIATANQGSEATYESGFVIDKFPISRPNLTFSTLTVSNMSPEDSSIYLCSASRDTADEKLFFGSGTQLSVL.